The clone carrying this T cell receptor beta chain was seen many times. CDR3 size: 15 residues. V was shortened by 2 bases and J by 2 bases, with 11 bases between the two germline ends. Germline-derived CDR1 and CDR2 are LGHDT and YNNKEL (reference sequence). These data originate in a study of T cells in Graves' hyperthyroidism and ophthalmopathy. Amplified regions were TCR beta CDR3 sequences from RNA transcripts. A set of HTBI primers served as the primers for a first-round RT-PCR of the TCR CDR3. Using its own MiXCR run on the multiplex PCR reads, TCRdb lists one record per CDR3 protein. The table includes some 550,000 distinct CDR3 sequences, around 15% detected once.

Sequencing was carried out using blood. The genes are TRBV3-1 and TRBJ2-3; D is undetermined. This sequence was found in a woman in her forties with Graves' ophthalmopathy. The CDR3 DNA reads TGTGCCAGCAGCCAATTGGGTATTACCACAGATACGCAGTATTTT. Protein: CASSQLGITTDTQYF.